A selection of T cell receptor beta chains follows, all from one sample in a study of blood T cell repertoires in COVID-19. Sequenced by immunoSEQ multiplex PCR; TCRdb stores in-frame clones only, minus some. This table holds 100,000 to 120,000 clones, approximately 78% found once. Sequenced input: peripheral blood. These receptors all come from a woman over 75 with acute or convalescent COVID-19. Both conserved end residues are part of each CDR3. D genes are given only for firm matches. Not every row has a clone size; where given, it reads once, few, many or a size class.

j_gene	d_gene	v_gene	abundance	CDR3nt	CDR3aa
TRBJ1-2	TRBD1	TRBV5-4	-	TGTGCCGTCACCAATCAGGGGGCGGTCAACTATGGCTACACCTTC	CAVTNQGAVNYGYTF
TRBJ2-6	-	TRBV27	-	TGTGCCAGCAGACTTAAAACTACCATCTCTGGGGCCAACGTCCTGACTTTC	CASRLKTTISGANVLTF
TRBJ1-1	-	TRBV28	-	TGTGCCAGCAGTCTTCAGTCGGGGATCTCACGGGAAGCTTTCTTT	CASSLQSGISREAFF
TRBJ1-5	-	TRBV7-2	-	TGTGCCAGCAGCTTAGGGTGGGGAGATCAGCCCCAGCATTTT	CASSLGWGDQPQHF
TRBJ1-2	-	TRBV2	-	TGTGCCAGCAGTGAATACGCAGAAACAGTACGGGGCTACACCTTC	CASSEYAETVRGYTF
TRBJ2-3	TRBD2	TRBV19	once	TGTGCCACCAGGGGGGGACTAGCGTTTAGCACAGATACGCAGTATTTT	CATRGGLAFSTDTQYF
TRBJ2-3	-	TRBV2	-	TGTGCCAGCAGTGAAGGATTATCGGCGGGGCTAGATACGCAGTATTTT	CASSEGLSAGLDTQYF
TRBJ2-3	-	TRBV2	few	TGTGCCAGCAGTGAAAGGCTTGTTCGGACTGCCAGCAGGCGAAATACGCAGTATTTT	CASSERLVRTASRRNTQYF
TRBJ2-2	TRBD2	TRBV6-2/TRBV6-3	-	TGTGCCAGCAGCCGACCGGGGGGGCCGTACACCGGGGAGCTGTTTTTT	CASSRPGGPYTGELFF
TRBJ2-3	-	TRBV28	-	TGTGCCAGCAGTTTATGGACTATCCCCCCTTTGTTTGATACGCAGTATTTT	CASSLWTIPPLFDTQYF
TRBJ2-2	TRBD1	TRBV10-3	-	TGTGCCATCGGCAGGGACAGCGAGATGACCGGGGAGCTGTTTTTT	CAIGRDSEMTGELFF
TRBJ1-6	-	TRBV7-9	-	TGTGCCAGCAGCTTAGTAGGGGGTGGGTCACCCCTCCACTTT	CASSLVGGGSPLHF
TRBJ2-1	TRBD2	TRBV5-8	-	TGTGCCAGCAGTTCCCCTGGACTAGCGGGAGTTGGGGAGCAGTTCTTC	CASSSPGLAGVGEQFF
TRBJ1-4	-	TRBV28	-	TGTGCCAGCAGTTTATTTAGAGGGGGGGACCTACGGAAACTGTTTTTT	CASSLFRGGDLRKLFF
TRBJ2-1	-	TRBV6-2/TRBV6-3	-	TGTGCCAGCAGTTTGGACACTAGCGAGCAGTTCTTC	CASSLDTSEQFF
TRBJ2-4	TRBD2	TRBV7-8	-	TGTGCCAGCAGCACGGGGGGGGCGGGGGACATTCAGTACTTC	CASSTGGAGDIQYF
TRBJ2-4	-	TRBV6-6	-	TGTGCCAGCAGACAGGGACTACAAAACATTCAGTACTTC	CASRQGLQNIQYF